This TCR beta chain was observed in a study of neoadjuvant nivolumab and ipilimumab in lung cancer. On the study more broadly: Patients got nivolumab 3 mg/kg on days 1, 15 and 29; combination added ipilimumab 1 mg/kg day 1.

Remarks on this clone: Its antigen is not identified.

Study outcomes and limitations: From pretherapy to surgery, tumor richness and clonality rose with dual therapy. Higher pretherapy blood TCR richness went with higher resected-tumor richness. TCR richness and clonality were higher in tumors than adjacent uninvolved lung.

V was clipped by 10 bases and J by 0 bases, with 12 bases between them. The CDR3 has 13 residues. Germline CDR1 and CDR2: WSHSY and SAAADI. Clones were read by immunoSEQ multiplex PCR, and TCRdb kept only the in-frame ones, dropping some. The sample carries under 35,000 clones, about nine tenths recorded once. The V gene is TRBV10-2, the J gene TRBJ1-2; D unresolved. The receptor was isolated from an adult with non-small cell lung cancer. Specimen: peripheral blood, collected after neoadjuvant nivolumab, alone or with ipilimumab, at or shortly before surgery. DNA for the CDR3: TGCGCCACCAAAGACCAGACTAACTATGGCTACACCTTC. Translating gives CATKDQTNYGYTF.